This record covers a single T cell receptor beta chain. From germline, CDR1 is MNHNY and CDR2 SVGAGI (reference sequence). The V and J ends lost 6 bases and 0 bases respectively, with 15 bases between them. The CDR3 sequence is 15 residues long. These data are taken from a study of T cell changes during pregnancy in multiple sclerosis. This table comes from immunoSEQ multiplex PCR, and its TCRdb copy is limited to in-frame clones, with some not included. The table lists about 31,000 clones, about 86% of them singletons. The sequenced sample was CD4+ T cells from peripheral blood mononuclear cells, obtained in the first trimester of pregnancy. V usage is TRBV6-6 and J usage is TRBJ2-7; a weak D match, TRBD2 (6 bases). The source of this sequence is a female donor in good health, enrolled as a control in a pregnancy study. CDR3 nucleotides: TGTGCCAGCAGACAACAGGAGGGGTTCTCCTACGAGCAGTACTTC. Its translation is CASRQQEGFSYEQYF.